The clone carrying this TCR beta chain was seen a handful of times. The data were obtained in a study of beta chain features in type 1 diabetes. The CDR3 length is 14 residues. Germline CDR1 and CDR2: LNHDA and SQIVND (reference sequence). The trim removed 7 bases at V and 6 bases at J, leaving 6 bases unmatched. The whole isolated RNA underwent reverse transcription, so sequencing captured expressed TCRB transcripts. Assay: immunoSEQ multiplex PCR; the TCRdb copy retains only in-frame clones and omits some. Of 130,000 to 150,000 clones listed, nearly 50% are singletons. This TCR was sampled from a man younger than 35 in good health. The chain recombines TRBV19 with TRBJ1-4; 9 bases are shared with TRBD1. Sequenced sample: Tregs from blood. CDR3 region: CASNRDRVDEKLFF. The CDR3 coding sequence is TGTGCCAGTAACCGGGACAGGGTGGATGAAAAACTGTTTTTT.